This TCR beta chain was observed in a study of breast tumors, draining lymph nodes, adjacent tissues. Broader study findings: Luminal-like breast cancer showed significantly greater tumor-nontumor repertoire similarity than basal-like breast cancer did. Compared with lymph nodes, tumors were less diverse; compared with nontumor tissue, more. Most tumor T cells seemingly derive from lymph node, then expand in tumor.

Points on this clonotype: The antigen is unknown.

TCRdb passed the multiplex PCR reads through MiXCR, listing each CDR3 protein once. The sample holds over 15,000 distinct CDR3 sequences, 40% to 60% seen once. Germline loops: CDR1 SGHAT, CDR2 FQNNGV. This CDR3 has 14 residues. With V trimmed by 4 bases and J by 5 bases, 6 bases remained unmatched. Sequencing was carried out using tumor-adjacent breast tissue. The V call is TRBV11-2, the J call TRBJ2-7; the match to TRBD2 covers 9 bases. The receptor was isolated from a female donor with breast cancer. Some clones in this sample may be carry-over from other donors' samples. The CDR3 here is CASSSGTSPHEQYF. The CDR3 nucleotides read TGTGCCAGCAGCTCCGGGACTAGCCCCCACGAGCAGTACTTC.